The 16 T cell receptor beta chains in this list originate from one sample, sequenced in a study of T cell changes during pregnancy in multiple sclerosis. TCRdb's table, derived via immunoSEQ multiplex PCR, lists solely in-frame clones and lacks some. The data show 35,000 to 45,000 clones, 90% seen once. The sample in question was peripheral blood, obtained in the second trimester of pregnancy. Receptors were obtained from a female donor in good health, enrolled as a control in a pregnancy study.

The chain links TRBV30 to TRBJ2-7; TRBD2 matches 8 bases. The CDR3 sequence is 15 residues long. V shed 5 bases, J shed 6 bases, and the junction held 15 bases outside the gene matches. CDR1 is GTSNPN, CDR2 SVGIG, per germline (reference sequence). The CDR3 is CAWGASGWGSGEQYF. CDR3 nucleotide sequence: TGTGCCTGGGGTGCTAGCGGGTGGGGGAGTGGCGAGCAGTACTTC.

The chain couples TRBV10-3 to TRBJ2-3, with 13 bases that match TRBD2. With V trimmed by 6 bases and J by 6 bases, 15 bases remained unmatched. Germline V CDR1 and CDR2: ENHRY, SYGVKD. The CDR3 spans 18 residues. The CDR3 region has the DNA TGTGCCATCAGACGAGGACTAGCGGGAGAGAGTCATTCGGATACGCAGTATTTT. It translates to CAIRRGLAGESHSDTQYF.

For the CDR3, the DNA is TGTGCCAGCAGGGCGCAGGGTCTCAGCTCCTACAATGAGCAGTTCTTC. This translates into CASRAQGLSSYNEQFF. The rearrangement joins TRBV11-1 to TRBJ2-1, with TRBD1 as a possible D gene (5 bases). CDR1 and CDR2 from the germline V gene are SGHAT and FQDESV (reference sequence). V was pared by 6 bases and J by 0 bases, with 15 bases between. There are 16 residues in the CDR3.

The chain carries TRBV7-2 and TRBJ2-1, with D possibly TRBD1 on 6 matching bases. The CDR3 loop spans 15 amino acids. CDR1 is SGHTA, CDR2 FQGNSA, per germline. Trimming removed 5 bases from V and 0 bases from J, with 11 bases in between. CDR3 region: CASSRQGSSYNEQFF. The CDR3 nucleotides read TGTGCCAGCAGCCGCCAGGGGAGCTCCTACAATGAGCAGTTCTTC.

The chain combines TRBV6-5 with TRBJ1-5, with unresolved D. The ends were cut back, 6 bases at V and 1 base at J, with 10 bases in the middle. The germline V gene encodes CDR1 MNHEY and CDR2 SVGAGI. The CDR3 consists of 14 residues. The CDR3 sequence is CASRTVLSNQPQHF. Written as DNA, the CDR3 is TGTGCCAGCAGAACGGTCCTAAGCAATCAGCCCCAGCATTTT.

The chain couples TRBV19 to TRBJ2-3, with 8 bases aligning to TRBD2. The CDR3 is 15 residues long. V shed 5 bases and J 2 bases; nucleotides not matched to a gene: 6. CDR1 LNHDA and CDR2 SQIVND come from the germline V gene (reference sequence). CDR3 nucleotide sequence: TGTGCCAGTAGTCCAAGTAGCGGGACCACAGATACGCAGTATTTT. Translation gives CASSPSSGTTDTQYF.

V and J are TRBV4-3 and TRBJ2-3; D may be TRBD1 (5 bases). Trimming took off 3 bases at V and 0 bases at J, with 13 bases between the two ends. Germline values: CDR1 LGHNA, CDR2 YSLEER. The CDR3 runs to 16 residues. The CDR3 region has the DNA TGCGCCAGCAGCCACGATTTTGGGGCTAGCACAGATACGCAGTATTTT. Translation: CASSHDFGASTDTQYF.

This clone has more than one count but fewer than ten. The chain links TRBV30 to TRBJ1-4; D is uncertain. Germline loops: CDR1 GTSNPN, CDR2 SVGIG (reference sequence). Trimming took off 2 bases at V and 7 bases at J, with 5 bases between the two ends. The CDR3 spans 11 residues. The CDR3, as DNA: TGTGCCTGGAGTCCCCGTGAAAAACTGTTTTTT. It translates to CAWSPREKLFF.

J is TRBJ2-1 and V is TRBV14; no firm D call. Trimming took off 0 bases at V and 8 bases at J, with 5 bases between the two ends. Germline V gene sequence: CDR1 SGHDN, CDR2 FVKESK. This CDR3 has 12 amino acids. The CDR3 nucleotides read TGTGCCAGCAGCCAAGATCGTCATGAGCAGTTCTTC. Translation gives CASSQDRHEQFF.

V gene TRBV25-1 combines with J gene TRBJ2-7; 15 nucleotides match TRBD2. Germline CDR1 and CDR2: MGHDK and SYGVNS. The CDR3 runs 17 residues. Trimming cost V 3 bases and J 1 base; bases outside gene matches: 4. The CDR3 region has the DNA TGTGCCAGCAGTGAGGGGACTAGCGGGAGGCTTTCCTACGAGCAGTACTTC. Amino acid sequence: CASSEGTSGRLSYEQYF.

The chain carries TRBV27 and TRBJ2-2, with 10 bases fitting TRBD2. The ends lost 4 bases at V and 6 bases at J; junction bases unmatched: 5. The germline gives CDR1 MNHEY, CDR2 SMNVEV (reference sequence). The CDR3 is 15 amino acids. CDR3 loop: CASSWLAGVPGELFF. For the CDR3, the DNA is TGTGCCAGCAGTTGGCTAGCGGGAGTCCCCGGGGAGCTGTTTTTT.

The genes are TRBV19 and TRBJ1-3; a weak D match, TRBD1 (6 bases). The CDR3 runs 15 residues. Between the trimmed V and J ends, which lost 7 bases and 2 bases, there was a span of 15 bases. The germline V gene has CDR1 LNHDA and CDR2 SQIVND (reference sequence). CDR3 sequence (DNA): TGTGCCAGTACTCTCAGAGGGGGTCCTGGAAACACCATATATTTT. This codes for CASTLRGGPGNTIYF.

This clone was observed a single time. The chain is built from TRBV19 and TRBJ1-5; D remains ambiguous. The CDR3 spans 14 residues. Germline CDR1 is LNHDA and CDR2 is SQIVND (reference sequence). V shed 5 bases and J shed 0 bases, with 8 bases lying between them. The CDR3 DNA is TGTGCCAGTAGTCGGGTGAATAGCAATCAGCCCCAGCATTTT. It codes for CASSRVNSNQPQHF.

V and J are TRBV7-2 and TRBJ1-1; D remains ambiguous. Trimming cost V 0 bases and J 6 bases, with 8 bases left between them. In germline, CDR1 is SGHTA, CDR2 FQGNSA. The CDR3 loop spans 13 amino acids. The CDR3 region is CASSLARSSEAFF. The DNA of the CDR3 is TGTGCCAGCAGCTTAGCGCGGAGTTCTGAAGCTTTCTTT.

This CDR3 reads CASSGVLISEGYTF. CDR3 bases: TGTGCCAGCAGCGGTGTCCTAATCTCTGAGGGCTACACCTTC. V is TRBV5-6 and J is TRBJ1-2; D gene uncertain. Germline CDR1 SGHDT, CDR2 YYEEEE. V was cut by 4 bases and J by 8 bases, with 18 bases left in between. The CDR3 consists of 14 residues.

J is TRBJ2-3 and V is TRBV19; 14 bases are shared with TRBD2. The CDR3 sequence is 15 residues long. Unmatched junction bases numbered 3, after V lost 6 bases and J lost 4 bases. Germline CDR1 reads LNHDA; CDR2 reads SQIVND (reference sequence). CDR3 nucleotide sequence: TGTGCCAGTAGATGGACTAGCGGGGGGTCAGATACGCAGTATTTT. Translation gives CASRWTSGGSDTQYF.